Following are 19 T cell receptor beta chains from one sample sequenced in a study of beta chain features in type 1 diabetes. No cognate antigen is known for these TCRs. Sequencing targeted expressed TCRB transcripts, as all isolated RNA had been reverse transcribed. TCRdb keeps only in-frame clones here, not all; method: immunoSEQ multiplex PCR. This sample has around 120,000 clones, with 15% to 20% found just once. Study-level results: Among patients with Type 1 diabetes, TCRB CDR3s were moderately but significantly shorter in every one of the four CD4+ subsets.

Material: central memory CD4+ T cells from blood. The receptors shown here come from a man aged 18 to 30 with type 1 diabetes.

The chain has TRBV7-2 and TRBJ2-1; TRBD1 aligns across 7 bases. Looked up from germline, CDR1 is SGHTA and CDR2 is FQGNSA. The CDR3 extends over 15 amino acids. Trimming removed 4 bases from V and 4 bases from J; junction bases left unmatched: 7. CDR3 region: CASSSLRDRYNEQFF. The CDR3 DNA reads as TGTGCCAGCAGCTCCCTCCGGGACAGATACAATGAGCAGTTCTTC. Filled out from reference TRBV7-2 and TRBJ2-1, the complete variable domain reads GAGVSQSPSNKVTEKGKDVELRCDPISGHTALYWYRQSLGQGLEFLIYFQGNSAPDKSGLPSDRFSAERTGGSVSTLTIQRTQQEDSAVYLCASSSLRDRYNEQFFGPGTRLTVL.

The rearrangement joins TRBV9 to TRBJ2-3; D ambiguous. Per the germline V gene, CDR1 is SGDLS and CDR2 is YYNGEE. V gave up 4 bases and J gave up 6 bases, with 21 bases separating them. This CDR3 contains 16 residues. CDR3: CASSLGRAQMGDTQYF. As DNA, the CDR3 is TGTGCCAGCAGCTTAGGGCGAGCACAGATGGGGGATACGCAGTATTTT.

In this sample, this clone turned up many times. The chain carries TRBV7-2 and TRBJ1-2; 9 bases are shared with TRBD1. The CDR3 runs 17 residues. The V and J ends lost 2 bases and 3 bases, in that order; junction bases with no gene match: 10. The germline V gene has CDR1 SGHTA and CDR2 FQGNSA. The CDR3 bases are TGTGCCAGCAGCTTAAGCTTTGGGACAGGGAAGGACTATGGCTACACCTTC. Residues: CASSLSFGTGKDYGYTF.

This chain connects TRBV11-1 to TRBJ1-1; D call uncertain. Trimming removed 3 bases at V and 0 bases at J, with 5 bases between. Germline CDR1 reads SGHAT; CDR2 reads FQDESV (reference sequence). The length of the CDR3 is 13 residues. CDR3 bases: TGTGCCAGCAGCTTTTCATTGAACACTGAAGCTTTCTTT. Its translation: CASSFSLNTEAFF.

The gene calls are TRBV14 and TRBJ2-1, with TRBD1 matching 9 bases. V lost 4 bases to trimming and J lost 9 bases; unmatched junction nucleotides: 7. The CDR3 has 14 amino acids. Germline CDR1 is SGHDN and CDR2 is FVKESK. As DNA, the CDR3 is TGTGCCAGCAGCCGTCCCGGGACAGGGTTTGAGCAGTTCTTC. Translated: CASSRPGTGFEQFF.

In its sample, this clone was seen a few times. The chain has TRBV6-5 and TRBJ2-3, with D maybe TRBD2 (6 bases). The germline CDR1 and CDR2 sequences are MNHEY and SVGAGI. V was trimmed by 2 bases and J by 5 bases, leaving 14 bases between them. CDR3 length: 15 residues. CDR3 coding DNA: TGTGCCAGCAGTTACAGGCGGAGTAGCGGAGATACGCAGTATTTT. It specifies CASSYRRSSGDTQYF.

The chain combines TRBV7-2 with TRBJ2-5, with 7 bases that match TRBD1. The V gene end was trimmed by 2 bases and the J gene end by 5 bases; junction bases not matched to a gene: 11. Per the germline V gene, CDR1 is SGHTA and CDR2 is FQGNSA. The CDR3 is 16 residues long. CDR3: CASSLRQGFPGETQYF. DNA of the CDR3: TGTGCCAGCAGCTTAAGACAGGGCTTCCCGGGGGAGACCCAGTACTTC.

This chain links TRBV23-1 with TRBJ1-1; D not certain. TRBV23-1 is noted as an ORF with a role that remains uncertain. Trimming pared 2 bases from V and 4 bases from J, leaving 5 bases between. The CDR3 has 12 amino acids. CDR3 bases: TGCGCCAGCAGTCAAGTCCGCACTGAAGCTTTCTTT. As protein: CASSQVRTEAFF.

This chain uses TRBV29-1 with TRBJ2-1; tentatively, D is TRBD1 or TRBD2 (5 bases each). This CDR3 region has 15 residues. V lost 6 bases, J lost 0 bases, and 15 bases lay in between. Germline V gene sequence: CDR1 SQVTM, CDR2 ANQGSEA. DNA of the CDR3: TGCAGCGTCGGGACCGCCCCGAGCTCCTACAATGAGCAGTTCTTC. Its translation: CSVGTAPSSYNEQFF.

The V call is TRBV30, the J call TRBJ1-1, with D unclear. There are 13 residues in the CDR3. The V gene's germline CDR1 is GTSNPN and CDR2 SVGIG (reference sequence). Trimming pared 1 base from V and 1 base from J, leaving 7 bases between. The chain's CDR3 is CAWSEWKNTEAFF. CDR3 coding DNA: TGTGCCTGGAGTGAGTGGAAGAACACTGAAGCTTTCTTT.

The rearrangement uses TRBV29-1 and TRBJ2-7; 8 bases agree with TRBD1. CDR3 size: 14 residues. In germline, CDR1 is SQVTM, CDR2 ANQGSEA. J gave up 6 bases and V 2 bases, and 9 bases lay outside the gene matches. CDR3 in DNA: TGCAGCGTTGAACCCGGGACAGGCTCCGGCGAGCAGTACTTC. Protein product: CSVEPGTGSGEQYF.

The rearrangement uses TRBV5-1 and TRBJ1-2; D unresolved. This CDR3 has 14 amino acids. With 2 bases removed from V and 2 bases from J, the gap between germline ends came to 10 bases. Germline loops: CDR1 SGHRS, CDR2 YFSETQ. The DNA for the CDR3 is TGCGCCAGCAGCTTTGACGGAACGAACTATGGCTACACCTTC. It translates to CASSFDGTNYGYTF.

The V gene is TRBV7-9, the J gene TRBJ1-4; TRBD1 might be the D (5 bases). V was cut by 5 bases and J by 5 bases, with 21 bases left in between. The V gene's germline CDR1 is SEHNR and CDR2 FQNEAQ (reference sequence). The CDR3 consists of 17 residues. The CDR3 DNA sequence: TGTGCCAGCAGCGCAATACCGGACCTCGGGGGAAATGAAAAACTGTTTTTT. Protein: CASSAIPDLGGNEKLFF.

V gene TRBV7-2 combines with J gene TRBJ2-5; D possibly corresponds to TRBD1 (6 bases). The CDR3 totals 12 residues. Trimming stripped 4 bases from V and 4 bases from J, with 7 bases between. CDR1 and CDR2 (germline): SGHTA, FQGNSA. As DNA, the CDR3 is TGTGCCAGCAGCTGGGGGCCAGAGACCCAGTACTTC. This encodes CASSWGPETQYF.

This clone showed up just a few times. The chain links TRBV2 to TRBJ2-1; 7 nucleotides agree with TRBD2. This CDR3 spans 11 amino acids. V shed 6 bases, J shed 13 bases, and the junction held 6 bases outside the gene matches. Germline-derived CDR1 and CDR2 are SNHLY and FYNNEI. The CDR3 nucleotides are TGTGCCAGCAGGGGGGGGTGGACACAGTTCTTC. The encoded protein is CASRGGWTQFF.

The chain is built from TRBV29-1 and TRBJ1-1; 7 bases are a match to TRBD1. The CDR3 covers 13 residues. V trimming: 7 bases; J trimming: 7 bases; junction bases outside the gene matches: 12. Germline V gives CDR1 SQVTM, CDR2 ANQGSEA. In DNA form, the CDR3 reads TGCAGCGCCGAAGGACAGGAGGGCGTTGAAGCTTTCTTT. It specifies CSAEGQEGVEAFF.

This clone has only a few counts. The chain uses TRBV29-1 and TRBJ2-2; D perhaps matches TRBD1 (6 bases). In germline, CDR1 is SQVTM, CDR2 ANQGSEA. This CDR3 has 14 residues. V was shortened by 4 bases and J by 1 base, with 10 bases between the two germline ends. This chain's CDR3 is CSVGGRGNTGELFF. CDR3 bases: TGCAGCGTTGGAGGCAGGGGGAACACCGGGGAGCTGTTTTTT.

The rearrangement joins TRBV4-2 to TRBJ2-5; TRBD1 agrees at 8 bases. The CDR3 has 17 amino acids. The trim removed 5 bases at V and 2 bases at J, leaving 13 bases unmatched. Germline CDR1 is LGHNA and CDR2 is YNFKEQ. CDR3 nucleotides: TGTGCCAGCAGCTTATCGTTGGGGACAGGAGAGCAAGAGACCCAGTACTTC. Residues: CASSLSLGTGEQETQYF.

The CDR3 DNA reads as TGCGCCAGCAGCCAAAGCTTACAGGGGGGCGGTCAGCCCCAGCATTTT. This encodes CASSQSLQGGGQPQHF. V gene TRBV4-1 combines with J gene TRBJ1-5; 8 bases map to TRBD1. The J segment lost 6 bases and the V segment lost 2 bases, leaving 9 bases of the junction unmatched. This CDR3 contains 16 residues. Germline CDR1 and CDR2: MGHRA and YSYEKL.